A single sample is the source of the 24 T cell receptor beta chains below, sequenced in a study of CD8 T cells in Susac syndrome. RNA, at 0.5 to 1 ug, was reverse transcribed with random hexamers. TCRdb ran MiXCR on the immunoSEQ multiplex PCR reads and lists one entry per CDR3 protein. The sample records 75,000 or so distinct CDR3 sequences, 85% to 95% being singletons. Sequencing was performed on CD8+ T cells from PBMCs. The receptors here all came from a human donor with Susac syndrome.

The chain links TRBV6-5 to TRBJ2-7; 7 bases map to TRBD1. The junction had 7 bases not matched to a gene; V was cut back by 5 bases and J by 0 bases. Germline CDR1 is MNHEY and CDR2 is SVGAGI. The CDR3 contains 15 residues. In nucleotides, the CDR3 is TGTGCCAGCAGTGCCCGGGACAGTTACTCCTACGAGCAGTACTTC. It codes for CASSARDSYSYEQYF.

The CDR3 coding sequence is TGTGCCAGCAGTGAATACCAAGAGACCCAGTACTTC. This sequence encodes CASSEYQETQYF. V is TRBV25-1 and J is TRBJ2-5; D gene ambiguous. Trimming stripped 0 bases from V and 1 base from J, with 0 bases between. CDR3 length: 12 residues. The germline V gene encodes CDR1 MGHDK and CDR2 SYGVNS.

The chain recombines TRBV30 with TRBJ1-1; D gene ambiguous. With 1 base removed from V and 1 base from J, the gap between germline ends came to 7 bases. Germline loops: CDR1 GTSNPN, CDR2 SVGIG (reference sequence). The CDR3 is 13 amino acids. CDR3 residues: CAWSGIGNTEAFF. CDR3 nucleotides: TGTGCCTGGAGTGGTATAGGGAACACTGAAGCTTTCTTT.

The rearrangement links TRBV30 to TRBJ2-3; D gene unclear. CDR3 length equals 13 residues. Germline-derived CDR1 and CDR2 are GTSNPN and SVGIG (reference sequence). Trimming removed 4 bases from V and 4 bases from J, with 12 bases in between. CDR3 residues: CAWNGMGADTQYF. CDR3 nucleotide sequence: TGTGCCTGGAATGGAATGGGCGCAGATACGCAGTATTTT. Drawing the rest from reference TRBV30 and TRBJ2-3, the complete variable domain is SQTIHQWPATLVQPVGSPLSLECTVEGTSNPNLYWYRQAAGRGLQLLFYSVGIGQISSEVPQNLSASRPQDRQFILSSKKLLLSDSGFYLCAWNGMGADTQYFGPGTRLTVL.

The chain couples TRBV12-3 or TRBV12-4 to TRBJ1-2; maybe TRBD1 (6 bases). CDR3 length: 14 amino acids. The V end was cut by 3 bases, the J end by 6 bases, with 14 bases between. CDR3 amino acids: CASSFSSGADGYTF. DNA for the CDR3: TGTGCCAGCAGTTTCTCCTCGGGGGCTGATGGCTACACCTTC.

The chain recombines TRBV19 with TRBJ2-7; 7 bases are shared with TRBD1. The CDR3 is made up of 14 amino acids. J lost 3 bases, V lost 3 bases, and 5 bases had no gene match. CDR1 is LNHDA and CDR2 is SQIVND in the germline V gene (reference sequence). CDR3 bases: TGTGCCAGTAGTATGGGACAGTCGAACTACGAGCAGTACTTC. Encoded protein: CASSMGQSNYEQYF.

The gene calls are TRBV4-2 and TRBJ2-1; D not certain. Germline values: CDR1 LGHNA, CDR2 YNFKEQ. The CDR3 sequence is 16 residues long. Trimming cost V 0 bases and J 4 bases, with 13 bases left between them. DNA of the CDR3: TGTGCCAGCAGCCAAGAGACGCCCCGACTGTACAATGAGCAGTTCTTC. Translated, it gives CASSQETPRLYNEQFF.

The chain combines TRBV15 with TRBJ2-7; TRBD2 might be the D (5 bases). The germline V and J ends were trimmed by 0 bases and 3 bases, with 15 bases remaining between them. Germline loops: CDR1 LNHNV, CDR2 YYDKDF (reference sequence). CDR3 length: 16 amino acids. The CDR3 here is CATSRDPAETNYEQYF. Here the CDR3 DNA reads TGTGCCACCAGCAGAGATCCAGCGGAGACCAACTACGAGCAGTACTTC.

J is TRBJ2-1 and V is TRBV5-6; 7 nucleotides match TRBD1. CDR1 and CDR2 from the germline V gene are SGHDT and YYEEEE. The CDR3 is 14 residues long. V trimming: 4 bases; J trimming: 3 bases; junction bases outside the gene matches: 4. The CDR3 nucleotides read TGTGCCAGCAGCGTCACAGGGGTCTACAATGAGCAGTTCTTC. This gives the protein CASSVTGVYNEQFF.

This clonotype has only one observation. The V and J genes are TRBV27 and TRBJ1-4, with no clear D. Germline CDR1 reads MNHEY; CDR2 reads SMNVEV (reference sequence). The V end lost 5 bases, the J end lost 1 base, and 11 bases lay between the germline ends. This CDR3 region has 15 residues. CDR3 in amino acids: CASSPRTGTNEKLFF. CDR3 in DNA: TGTGCCAGCAGTCCTCGGACGGGAACTAATGAAAAACTGTTTTTT.

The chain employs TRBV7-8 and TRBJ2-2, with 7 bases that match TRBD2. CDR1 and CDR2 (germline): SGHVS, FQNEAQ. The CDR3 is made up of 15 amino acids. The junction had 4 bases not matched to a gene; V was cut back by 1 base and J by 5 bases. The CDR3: CASSLGGGGTGELFF. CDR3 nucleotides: TGTGCCAGCAGCTTAGGGGGCGGGGGAACCGGGGAGCTGTTTTTT. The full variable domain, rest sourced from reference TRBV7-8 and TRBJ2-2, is GAGVSQSPRYKVAKRGQDVALRCDPISGHVSLFWYQQALGQGPEFLTYFQNEAQLDKSGLPSDRFFAERPEGSVSTLKIQRTQQEDSAVYLCASSLGGGGTGELFFGEGSRLTVL.

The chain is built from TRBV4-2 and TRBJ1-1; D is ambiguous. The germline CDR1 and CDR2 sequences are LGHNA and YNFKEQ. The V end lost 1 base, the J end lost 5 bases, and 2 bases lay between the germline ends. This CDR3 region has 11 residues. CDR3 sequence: CASSQGTEAFF. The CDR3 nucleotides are TGTGCCAGCAGCCAAGGGACTGAAGCTTTCTTT.

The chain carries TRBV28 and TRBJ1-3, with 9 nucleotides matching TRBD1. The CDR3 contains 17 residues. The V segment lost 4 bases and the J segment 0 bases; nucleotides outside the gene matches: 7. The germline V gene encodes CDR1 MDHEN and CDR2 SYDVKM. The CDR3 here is CASSSRGQGHSGNTIYF. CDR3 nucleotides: TGTGCCAGCAGTTCTAGGGGACAGGGACACTCTGGAAACACCATATATTTT. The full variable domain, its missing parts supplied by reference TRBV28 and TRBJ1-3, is DVKVTQSSRYLVKRTGEKVFLECVQDMDHENMFWYRQDPGLGLRLIYFSYDVKMKEKGDIPEGYSVSREKKERFSLILESASTNQTSMYLCASSSRGQGHSGNTIYFGEGSWLTVV.

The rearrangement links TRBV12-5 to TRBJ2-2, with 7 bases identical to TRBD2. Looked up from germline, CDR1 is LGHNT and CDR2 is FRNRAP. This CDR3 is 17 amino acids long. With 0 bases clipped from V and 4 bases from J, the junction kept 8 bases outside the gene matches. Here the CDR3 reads CASGLVRGEIFTGELFF. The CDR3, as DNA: TGTGCTAGTGGTTTGGTACGGGGGGAAATTTTCACCGGGGAGCTGTTTTTT.

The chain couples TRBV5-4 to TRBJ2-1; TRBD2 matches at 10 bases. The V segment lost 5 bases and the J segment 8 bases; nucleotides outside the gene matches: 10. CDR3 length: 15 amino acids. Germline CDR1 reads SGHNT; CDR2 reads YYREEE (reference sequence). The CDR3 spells CASSDSGRAVDEQFF. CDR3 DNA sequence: TGTGCCAGCAGTGACAGCGGGAGGGCTGTAGATGAGCAGTTCTTC.

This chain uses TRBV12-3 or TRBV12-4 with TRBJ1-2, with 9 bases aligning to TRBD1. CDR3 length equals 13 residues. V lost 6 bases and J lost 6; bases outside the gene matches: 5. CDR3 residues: CASRPGQGDGYTF. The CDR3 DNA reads TGTGCCAGCAGACCGGGACAGGGAGATGGCTACACCTTC.

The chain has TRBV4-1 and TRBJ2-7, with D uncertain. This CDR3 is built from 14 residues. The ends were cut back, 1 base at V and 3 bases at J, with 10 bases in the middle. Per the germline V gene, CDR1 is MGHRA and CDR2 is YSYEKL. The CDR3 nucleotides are TGCGCCAGCAGCCAAGGTAACAGCGTCTACGAGCAGTACTTC. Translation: CASSQGNSVYEQYF.

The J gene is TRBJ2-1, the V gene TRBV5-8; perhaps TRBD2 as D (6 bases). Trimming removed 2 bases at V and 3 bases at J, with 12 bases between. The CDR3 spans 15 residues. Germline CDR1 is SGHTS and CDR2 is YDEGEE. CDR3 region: CASSLLQGGYNEQFF. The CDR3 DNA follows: TGTGCCAGCAGCTTACTGCAGGGAGGCTACAATGAGCAGTTCTTC.

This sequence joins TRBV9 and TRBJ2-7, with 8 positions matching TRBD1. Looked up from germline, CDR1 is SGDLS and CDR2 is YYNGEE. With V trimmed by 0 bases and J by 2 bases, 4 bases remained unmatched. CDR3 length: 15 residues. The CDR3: CASSVATGGTYEQYF. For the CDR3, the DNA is TGTGCCAGCAGCGTAGCTACAGGGGGTACCTACGAGCAGTACTTC.

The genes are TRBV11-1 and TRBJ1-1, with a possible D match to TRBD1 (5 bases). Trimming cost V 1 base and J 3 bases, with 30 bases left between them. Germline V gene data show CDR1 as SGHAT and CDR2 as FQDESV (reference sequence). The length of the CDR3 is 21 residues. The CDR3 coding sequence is TGTGCCAGCAGCTTAGACATGCTAATGGGGCAGAGGGAAGACGGTGACACTGAAGCTTTCTTT. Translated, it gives CASSLDMLMGQREDGDTEAFF.

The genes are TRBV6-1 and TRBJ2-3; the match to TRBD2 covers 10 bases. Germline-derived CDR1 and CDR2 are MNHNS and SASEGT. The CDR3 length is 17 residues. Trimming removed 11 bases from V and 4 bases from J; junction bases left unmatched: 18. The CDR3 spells CASSSALTSGAADTQYF. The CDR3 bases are TGTGCCTCGTCTTCGGCCCTCACTAGCGGGGCGGCAGATACGCAGTATTTT.

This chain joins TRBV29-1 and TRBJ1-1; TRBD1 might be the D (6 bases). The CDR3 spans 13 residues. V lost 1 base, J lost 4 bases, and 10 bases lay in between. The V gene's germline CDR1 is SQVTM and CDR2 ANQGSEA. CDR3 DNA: TGCAGCGTTGAAGTTAGAGGGGGCACTGAAGCTTTCTTT. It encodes CSVEVRGGTEAFF.

CDR3 in DNA: TGTGCCACCAGCAGCACGGGCGGGAGAGAGACCCAGTACTTC. Its protein is CATSSTGGRETQYF. The chain combines TRBV15 with TRBJ2-5; TRBD2 matches 7 bases. Trimming at V came to 3 bases and at J to 4 bases, leaving 5 bases not matched to a gene. Germline loops: CDR1 LNHNV, CDR2 YYDKDF (reference sequence). CDR3 size: 14 residues.

In nucleotides, the CDR3 is TGTGCCAGCAGCCAGGGAGACCACAAACAAGAGACCCAGTACTTC. This codes for CASSQGDHKQETQYF. This sequence joins TRBV5-4 and TRBJ2-5; D may correspond to TRBD1 or TRBD2 (5 bases each). Trimming cost V 4 bases and J 2 bases, with 15 bases left between them. The length of the CDR3 is 15 residues. Germline lookup yields CDR1 SGHNT and CDR2 YYREEE (reference sequence). Combining the CDR3 with reference TRBV5-4 and TRBJ2-5 gives the whole variable domain ETGVTQSPTHLIKTRGQQVTLRCSSQSGHNTVSWYQQALGQGPQFIFQYYREEENGRGNFPPRFSGLQFPNYSSELNVNALELDDSALYLCASSQGDHKQETQYFGPGTRLLVL.